The present TCR beta chain was sequenced within a study of cytomegalovirus exposure and HLA in healthy donors. It was with 60 Vbeta and 13 Jbeta primers that the PCR ran. Clones were read by immunoSEQ multiplex PCR, and TCRdb kept only the in-frame ones, dropping some. The data hold about 140,000 clones, with around 80% observed a single time. The sequenced sample consisted of PBMCs. The sequence derives from a male donor in good health and CMV-seronegative.

In nucleotides, the CDR3 is TGCACCAGCAACCAGAAGGGGGCGCTTAGCGGCTACACCTTC. This gives the protein CTSNQKGALSGYTF. The V and J genes are TRBV1 and TRBJ1-2; the D call in the table, TRBD1, was not verified against the DNA. TRBV1 is classified as a pseudogene. This CDR3 comprises 14 residues.